This T cell receptor (beta chain) is drawn from a study of blood T cell repertoires in COVID-19. Overall study: Whether acute or convalescent, the COVID-19 samples came from the United States, Italy and Spain. T cells, B-cell-depleted T cells, or PBMCs provided the cDNA or gDNA that served as material.

Per the original methods: Amplification with reference gene primers provided the estimates of nucleated cell counts. Here immunoSEQ multiplex PCR was the method, and the copy in TCRdb shows in-frame clones only, minus some. D and trimming come from the DNA, and the V and J calls and clone size come from that table. The sample carries 85,000 to 95,000 clones, 80% to 95% recorded once. Trimming removed 5 bases from V and 1 base from J; junction bases left unmatched: 11. The CDR3 contains 18 residues. The germline CDR1 and CDR2 sequences are LGHDT and YNNKEL (reference sequence). The J gene is TRBJ2-6, the V gene TRBV3-1 (or the pseudogene TRBV3-2), with TRBD1 identical over 7 bases. Sequenced sample: peripheral blood. This TCR was sampled from a woman aged 45-65 years in a cohort sampled during active COVID-19. CDR3 in DNA: TGTGCCAGCAGCACTCCTTCAGGGGGTTGGTCTGGGGCCAACGTCCTGACTTTC. The encoded protein is CASSTPSGGWSGANVLTF.